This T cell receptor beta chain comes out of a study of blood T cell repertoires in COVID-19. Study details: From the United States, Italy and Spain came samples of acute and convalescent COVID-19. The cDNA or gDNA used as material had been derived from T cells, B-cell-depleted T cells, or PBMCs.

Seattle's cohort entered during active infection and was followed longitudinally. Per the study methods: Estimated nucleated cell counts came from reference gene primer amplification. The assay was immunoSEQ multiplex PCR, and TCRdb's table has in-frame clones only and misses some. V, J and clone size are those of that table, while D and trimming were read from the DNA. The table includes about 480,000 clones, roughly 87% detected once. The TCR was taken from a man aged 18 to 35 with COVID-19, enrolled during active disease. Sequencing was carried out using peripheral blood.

DNA for the CDR3: TGTGCCTGGAGCTTAGCGGGAACTAATGAGCAGTTCTTC. Protein sequence: CAWSLAGTNEQFF. The chain links TRBV30 to TRBJ2-1; 8 positions match TRBD2. This CDR3 has 13 residues. CDR1 GTSNPN and CDR2 SVGIG come from the germline V gene (reference sequence). After removal of 3 bases from V and 7 bases from J, the junction contained 5 bases not matched to a gene. The full variable domain, completed using reference TRBV30 and TRBJ2-1, is SQTIHQWPATLVQPVGSPLSLECTVEGTSNPNLYWYRQAAGRGLQLLFYSVGIGQISSEVPQNLSASRPQDRQFILSSKKLLLSDSGFYLCAWSLAGTNEQFFGPGTRLTVL.